The 8 T cell receptor beta chains below were found in one sample sequenced in a study of control samples from healthy donors and cancer patients. The protocol was immunoSEQ multiplex PCR, while the TCRdb copy is restricted to in-frame clones and leaves out a portion. The table shows around 120,000 clones, with about nine tenths occurring only once. The sample taken for sequencing was blood. The receptor source for this set is a man aged 40-55 years in good health.

The rearrangement links TRBV10-3 to TRBJ2-7, with 10 bases identical to TRBD2. Trimming removed 0 bases from V and 0 bases from J; junction bases left unmatched: 5. This CDR3 region has 17 residues. CDR1 ENHRY and CDR2 SYGVKD come from the germline V gene. Here the CDR3 DNA reads TGTGCCATCAGTGAGTCTAGCGGGGGGATTAGCTCCTACGAGCAGTACTTC. It translates to CAISESSGGISSYEQYF.

The rearrangement uses TRBV20-1 and TRBJ2-7; D remains unclear. Germline V gene data show CDR1 as DFQATT and CDR2 as SNEGSKA (reference sequence). This CDR3 spans 11 amino acids. V gave up 6 bases and J gave up 4 bases, with 10 bases separating them. CDR3 sequence reads: CSASTGYEQYF. CDR3 coding DNA: TGCAGTGCATCGACCGGTTACGAGCAGTACTTC.

V gene TRBV5-5 combines with J gene TRBJ2-7, with D possibly being TRBD1 (5 bases). V gave up 0 bases and J gave up 6 bases, with 13 bases separating them. The CDR3 is 14 amino acids. Germline CDR1 and CDR2: SGHKS and YYEKEE (reference sequence). CDR3 sequence (DNA): TGTGCCAGCAGCTTGGCAGGGTACGAAGGCGAGCAGTACTTC. Its protein is CASSLAGYEGEQYF.

The chain has TRBV19 and TRBJ1-4, with D uncertain. The CDR3 has 15 residues. Germline-derived CDR1 and CDR2 are LNHDA and SQIVND (reference sequence). Trimming cost V 3 bases and J 0 bases, with 8 bases left between them. CDR3 DNA sequence: TGTGCCAGTAGTATGGAGGAACCAACTAATGAAAAACTGTTTTTT. It codes for CASSMEEPTNEKLFF.

CDR3 nucleotides: TGTGCCAGCAGCCCCTACCTAGGGACAGGGAGCTACGAGCAGTACTTC. This translates into CASSPYLGTGSYEQYF. This chain connects TRBV5-4 to TRBJ2-7; 9 bases align to TRBD1. CDR1 and CDR2 from the germline V gene are SGHNT and YYREEE (reference sequence). This CDR3 is 16 amino acids long. The trim removed 4 bases at V and 3 bases at J, leaving 11 bases unmatched. The complete variable domain, with remaining parts taken from reference TRBV5-4 and TRBJ2-7, reads ETGVTQSPTHLIKTRGQQVTLRCSSQSGHNTVSWYQQALGQGPQFIFQYYREEENGRGNFPPRFSGLQFPNYSSELNVNALELDDSALYLCASSPYLGTGSYEQYFGPGTRLTVT.

This sequence joins TRBV2 and TRBJ2-3; a possible D gene is TRBD2 (6 bases). This CDR3 is built from 14 residues. V gave up 6 bases and J gave up 3 bases, with 13 bases separating them. The germline V gene has CDR1 SNHLY and CDR2 FYNNEI. The CDR3 spells CASRASRGTDTQYF. The CDR3 DNA reads as TGTGCCAGCAGAGCTAGCCGGGGGACAGATACGCAGTATTTT.

V gene TRBV4-1 combines with J gene TRBJ1-3; weak D call: TRBD1 (5 bases). The CDR3 runs to 16 residues. The V end lost 5 bases, the J end lost 0 bases, and 14 bases lay between the germline ends. The germline V gene has CDR1 MGHRA and CDR2 YSYEKL. CDR3 protein: CASSVQVLLSGNTIYF. The CDR3, as DNA: TGCGCCAGCAGCGTACAGGTTCTTCTCTCTGGAAACACCATATATTTT.

The CDR3 is CASKEVTGELFF. CDR3 sequence (DNA): TGTGCCAGTAAGGAGGTGACCGGGGAGCTGTTTTTT. The rearrangement joins TRBV19 to TRBJ2-2, with a weak D call TRBD2 (5 bases). The CDR3 runs to 12 residues. The V and J ends lost 7 bases and 5 bases respectively, with 8 bases between them. The germline V gene encodes CDR1 LNHDA and CDR2 SQIVND (reference sequence).